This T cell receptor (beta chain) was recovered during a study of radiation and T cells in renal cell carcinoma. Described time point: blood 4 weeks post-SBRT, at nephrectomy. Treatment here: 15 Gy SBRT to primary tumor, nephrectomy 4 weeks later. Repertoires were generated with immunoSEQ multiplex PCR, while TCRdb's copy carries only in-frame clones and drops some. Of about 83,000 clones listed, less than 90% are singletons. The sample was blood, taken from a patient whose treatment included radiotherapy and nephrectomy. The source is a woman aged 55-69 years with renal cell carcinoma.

Written as DNA, the CDR3 is TGCGCCAGCAGCCAAGATTTCCTAGCGGGGGGCACAGATACGCAGTATTTT. Its protein is CASSQDFLAGGTDTQYF. This chain connects TRBV4-1 to TRBJ2-3; 10 nucleotides agree with TRBD2. Trimming took 0 bases from V and 1 from J; bases not matched to a gene: 4. This CDR3 has 17 residues. In germline, CDR1 is MGHRA, CDR2 YSYEKL.